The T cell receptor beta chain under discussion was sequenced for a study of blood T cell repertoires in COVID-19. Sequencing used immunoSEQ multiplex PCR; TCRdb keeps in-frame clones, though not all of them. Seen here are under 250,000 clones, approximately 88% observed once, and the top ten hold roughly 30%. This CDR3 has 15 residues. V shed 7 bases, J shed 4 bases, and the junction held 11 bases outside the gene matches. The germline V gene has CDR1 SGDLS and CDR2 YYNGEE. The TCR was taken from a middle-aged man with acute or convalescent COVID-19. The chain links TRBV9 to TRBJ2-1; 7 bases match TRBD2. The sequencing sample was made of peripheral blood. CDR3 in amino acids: CASRPGAGRYNEQFF. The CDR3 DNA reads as TGTGCCAGCCGGCCGGGAGCGGGAAGGTACAATGAGCAGTTCTTC.